A selection of T cell receptor beta chains follows, all from one sample in a study of graft-versus-host responses after intestinal transplantation. Sequencing was performed with immunoSEQ multiplex PCR; in TCRdb, only in-frame clones are kept and a portion is missing. Counted here are nearly 25,000 clones, over 35% occurring once; the ten biggest clones make up less than 0.75%. The sequences come from alloreactive CD4+ T cells from a mixed lymphocyte reaction culture, collected before intestinal transplant. These TCRs come from a human patient who received an intestinal transplant. Both conserved end residues are part of each CDR3. Each record gives: clone size, V gene, J gene, D gene, CDR3 protein, CDR3 DNA. A D gene is named only where the DNA matches it firmly. Clone size is shown for a subset of rows, as once, few, many or a class of expanded clone.

abundance: few; v_gene: TRBV4-3; j_gene: TRBJ2-1; d_gene: -; CDR3aa: CASSQSLWRNNNEQFF; CDR3nt: TGCGCCAGCAGCCAATCTCTCTGGCGGAATAACAATGAGCAGTTCTTC
abundance: -; v_gene: TRBV29-1; j_gene: TRBJ2-7; d_gene: TRBD1; CDR3aa: CSVGTGYEQYF; CDR3nt: TGCAGCGTAGGGACAGGGTACGAGCAGTACTTC
abundance: -; v_gene: TRBV30; j_gene: TRBJ2-3; d_gene: TRBD2; CDR3aa: CAWNQLGGSADTQYF; CDR3nt: TGTGCCTGGAATCAACTAGGCGGGAGTGCGGATACGCAGTATTTT
abundance: -; v_gene: TRBV19; j_gene: TRBJ2-7; d_gene: TRBD2; CDR3aa: CASSTSGSFYEQYF; CDR3nt: TGTGCCAGTAGCACTAGCGGGAGCTTCTACGAGCAGTACTTC
abundance: few; v_gene: TRBV25-1; j_gene: TRBJ2-3; d_gene: -; CDR3aa: CASSEIRGYTQYF; CDR3nt: TGTGCCAGCAGTGAAATCAGGGGATATACGCAGTATTTT
abundance: few; v_gene: TRBV7-9; j_gene: TRBJ2-1; d_gene: -; CDR3aa: CASSLVLVGASEQFF; CDR3nt: TGTGCCAGCAGCTTAGTTCTTGTAGGGGCGAGTGAGCAGTTCTTC
abundance: few; v_gene: TRBV30; j_gene: TRBJ2-3; d_gene: TRBD1; CDR3aa: CAWNIGTGRTDTQYF; CDR3nt: TGTGCCTGGAACATCGGGACAGGGAGAACAGATACGCAGTATTTT
abundance: -; v_gene: TRBV30; j_gene: TRBJ1-6; d_gene: -; CDR3aa: CAWSKARTVQNSPLHF; CDR3nt: TGTGCCTGGAGTAAAGCCCGGACAGTTCAAAATTCACCCCTCCACTTT
abundance: -; v_gene: TRBV5-1; j_gene: TRBJ2-3; d_gene: -; CDR3aa: CASSFGGRTDTQYF; CDR3nt: TGCGCCAGCAGCTTTGGTGGGAGAACAGATACGCAGTATTTT
abundance: -; v_gene: TRBV30; j_gene: TRBJ2-5; d_gene: -; CDR3aa: CAWSVHRKTQYF; CDR3nt: TGTGCCTGGAGTGTACACAGGAAGACCCAGTACTTC
abundance: -; v_gene: TRBV28; j_gene: TRBJ2-7; d_gene: TRBD2; CDR3aa: CASSSGASGRYEQYF; CDR3nt: TGTGCCAGCAGTTCCGGCGCTAGCGGGAGGTACGAGCAGTACTTC
abundance: -; v_gene: TRBV19; j_gene: TRBJ2-7; d_gene: TRBD1; CDR3aa: CASSTTGGPYEQYF; CDR3nt: TGTGCCAGTAGTACGACAGGGGGTCCCTACGAGCAGTACTTC
abundance: -; v_gene: TRBV7-3; j_gene: TRBJ1-2; d_gene: -; CDR3aa: CASSLRLGELILRTSGYTF; CDR3nt: TGTGCCAGCAGCTTAAGGTTGGGCGAACTAATTCTAAGGACAAGCGGCTACACCTTC
abundance: -; v_gene: TRBV5-1; j_gene: TRBJ2-7; d_gene: -; CDR3aa: CASSLPAYEQYF; CDR3nt: TGCGCCAGCAGCTTGCCAGCCTACGAGCAGTACTTC
abundance: -; v_gene: TRBV7-9; j_gene: TRBJ2-1; d_gene: TRBD1; CDR3aa: CASSLLDRSYNEQFF; CDR3nt: TGTGCCAGCAGCCTTCTGGACAGGTCATACAATGAGCAGTTCTTC
abundance: few; v_gene: TRBV10-2; j_gene: TRBJ1-2; d_gene: -; CDR3aa: CASSVGDLGYTF; CDR3nt: TGCGCCAGCAGTGTCGGGGATCTTGGCTACACCTTC
abundance: -; v_gene: TRBV5-8; j_gene: TRBJ2-4; d_gene: TRBD1; CDR3aa: CASSLYGTGVAKNIQYF; CDR3nt: TGTGCCAGCAGCTTGTACGGGACAGGGGTAGCCAAAAACATTCAGTACTTC
abundance: -; v_gene: TRBV30; j_gene: TRBJ2-7; d_gene: -; CDR3aa: CAWTGEPYEQYF; CDR3nt: TGTGCCTGGACAGGGGAACCCTACGAGCAGTACTTC
abundance: few; v_gene: TRBV6-5; j_gene: TRBJ2-5; d_gene: TRBD1; CDR3aa: CASSYSNRGLETQYF; CDR3nt: TGTGCCAGCAGTTACTCGAACAGGGGTCTGGAGACCCAGTACTTC
abundance: few; v_gene: TRBV5-1; j_gene: TRBJ2-4; d_gene: -; CDR3aa: CASSPGSAKNIQYF; CDR3nt: TGCGCCAGCAGCCCCGGGTCGGCCAAAAACATTCAGTACTTC
abundance: -; v_gene: TRBV19; j_gene: TRBJ2-1; d_gene: TRBD2; CDR3aa: CASSIVGTSGYNEQFF; CDR3nt: TGTGCCAGTAGTATAGTAGGGACTAGCGGGTACAATGAGCAGTTCTTC
abundance: -; v_gene: TRBV7-2; j_gene: TRBJ2-1; d_gene: TRBD2; CDR3aa: CASSLASGGWYNEQFF; CDR3nt: TGTGCCAGCAGCTTGGCTAGCGGGGGGTGGTACAATGAGCAGTTCTTC
abundance: -; v_gene: TRBV7-9; j_gene: TRBJ2-7; d_gene: TRBD2; CDR3aa: CASSLSLAGPYEQYF; CDR3nt: TGTGCCAGCAGCTTATCCCTAGCGGGGCCCTACGAGCAGTACTTC
abundance: -; v_gene: TRBV7-8; j_gene: TRBJ2-3; d_gene: -; CDR3aa: CASSFENKDGQTSTDTQYF; CDR3nt: TGTGCCAGCAGCTTCGAAAATAAGGACGGACAGACTAGCACAGATACGCAGTATTTT
abundance: -; v_gene: TRBV5-5; j_gene: TRBJ2-5; d_gene: TRBD2; CDR3aa: CASSLVGAGGLETQYF; CDR3nt: TGTGCCAGCAGCTTGGTCGGTGCGGGGGGGCTTGAGACCCAGTACTTC